The 9 T cell receptor beta chains given below trace back to one sample, sequenced in a study of T-cell reconstitution after alpha-beta-depleted transplantation in children. The library targeted TCRbeta and was prepared with unique molecular identifiers. TCRdb re-analysed the PCR reads in MiXCR, keeping a single row per CDR3 protein. This table has some 140,000 distinct CDR3 sequences, about 9.5% appearing once. The starting material was PBMCs, mostly from graft donor cells, obtained 180 days after TCRalphabeta/CD19-depleted stem cell transplant. The receptors were gathered from a girl less than two years old who had a stem cell transplant for combined immunodeficiency, so the T cells may come from the graft donor.

This clonotype was seen a few times. The chain links TRBV10-3 to TRBJ2-6; D remains ambiguous. This CDR3 comprises 14 residues. V gave up 3 bases and J gave up 4 bases, with 7 bases separating them. The germline CDR1 and CDR2 sequences are ENHRY and SYGVKD. This CDR3 is CAISERRGANVLTF. CDR3 coding DNA: TGTGCCATCAGTGAAAGGCGAGGGGCCAACGTCCTGACTTTC.

The chain uses TRBV12-3 or TRBV12-4 and TRBJ2-7, with D unclear. This CDR3 has 12 residues. V was trimmed by 4 bases and J by 4 bases, leaving 8 bases between them. In DNA form, the CDR3 reads TGTGCCAGCAGTTCCCCCTCGTACGAGCAGTACTTC. It translates to CASSSPSYEQYF.

The gene calls are TRBV5-1 and TRBJ1-1, with D perhaps matching TRBD1 (5 bases). This CDR3 has 13 amino acids. The V end was cut by 4 bases, the J end by 6 bases, with 13 bases between. Germline CDR1 reads SGHRS; CDR2 reads YFSETQ. The CDR3 region is CASSKGNIAEAFF. CDR3 DNA: TGCGCCAGCAGCAAGGGGAACATCGCTGAAGCTTTCTTT.

This clonotype was observed a few times. The gene calls are TRBV20-1 and TRBJ1-2; TRBD1 matches 12 bases. CDR1 and CDR2 from the germline V gene are DFQATT and SNEGSKA (reference sequence). CDR3 length equals 16 residues. The junction had 6 bases not matched to a gene; V was cut back by 3 bases and J by 1 base. The CDR3 nucleotides are TGCAGTGCTAGTGGGACAGGGGGCCCTAGTAACTATGGCTACACCTTC. Residues: CSASGTGGPSNYGYTF.

In its sample, this clonotype was seen a few times. V and J are TRBV13 and TRBJ2-7, with 8 nucleotides matching TRBD1. CDR3 length equals 13 residues. Germline V CDR1 and CDR2: PRHDT, FYEKMQ (reference sequence). The trim removed 6 bases at V and 1 base at J, leaving 2 bases unmatched. CDR3 nucleotide sequence: TGTGCCAGCAGGGGACAGGAGTCCTACGAGCAGTACTTC. Protein product: CASRGQESYEQYF.

This clonotype was seen repeatedly, ten times or more. V and J are TRBV20-1 and TRBJ2-1, with D tentatively TRBD2 (6 bases). This CDR3 contains 11 residues. Germline CDR1 and CDR2: DFQATT and SNEGSKA (reference sequence). V was clipped by 3 bases and J by 14 bases, with 14 bases between them. In DNA form, the CDR3 reads TGCAGTGCTAGGGGAACGGGAGAGGAGTTCTTC. This translates into CSARGTGEEFF.

The chain recombines TRBV28 with TRBJ1-2; tentatively, D is TRBD1 (6 bases). Trimming left V 3 bases short and J 5 bases short, with 10 bases between. This CDR3 region has 13 residues. Germline V lookup: CDR1 MDHEN, CDR2 SYDVKM. The DNA of the CDR3 is TGTGCCAGCAGTTTGAGGCAGGGGTATGGCTACACCTTC. Its protein is CASSLRQGYGYTF.

The rearrangement joins TRBV10-3 to TRBJ2-3; 9 nucleotides line up with TRBD2. This CDR3 is 14 amino acids long. The germline gives CDR1 ENHRY, CDR2 SYGVKD. Unmatched junction bases numbered 7, after V lost 10 bases and J lost 2 bases. CDR3 bases: TGTGCCACCAAAGCGGGGGGCCACACAGATACGCAGTATTTT. Its translation is CATKAGGHTDTQYF.

This clonotype was counted at least ten times. V is TRBV5-1 and J is TRBJ1-1; 8 bases are a match to TRBD1. J lost 1 base, V lost 4 bases, and 3 bases had no gene match. Germline V gene lookup returns CDR1 SGHRS and CDR2 YFSETQ. The CDR3 spans 14 residues. This chain's CDR3 is CASSPGGSNTEAFF. CDR3 nucleotides: TGCGCCAGCAGCCCAGGGGGCTCGAACACTGAAGCTTTCTTT. Drawing the rest from reference TRBV5-1 and TRBJ1-1, the complete variable domain is KAGVTQTPRYLIKTRGQQVTLSCSPISGHRSVSWYQQTPGQGLQFLFEYFSETQRNKGNFPGRFSGRQFSNSRSEMNVSTLELGDSALYLCASSPGGSNTEAFFGQGTRLTVV.